The T cell receptor beta chain described here comes from a study of T cells in Graves' hyperthyroidism and ophthalmopathy. Broader study findings: Among thyroid clonotypes expanded above 0.001, most also appeared in blood.

The study based diagnoses on clinical symptoms, serum thyroxine and TRAb, thyroid ultrasound and orbital computed tomography. The V segment lost 5 bases and the J segment 6 bases; nucleotides outside the gene matches: 13. This CDR3 spans 15 amino acids. From germline, CDR1 is SGHAT and CDR2 FQDESV (reference sequence). Amplification targeted TCR beta CDR3 regions from RNA transcripts. First-round RT-PCR targeting the TCR CDR3 was performed with the HTBI primer set. TCRdb reprocessed the multiplex PCR reads with MiXCR, giving one entry per CDR3 protein. The sample shows 500,000 or so distinct CDR3 sequences, more than 15% of them seen only once. This clonotype has at least ten counts. Its antigen is not identified.

The source is a woman aged 18-35 years with Graves' ophthalmopathy. The genes are TRBV11-1 and TRBJ2-7; 7 bases match TRBD2. The sample consisted of blood. CDR3 residues: CASSGRGGETPEQYF. DNA for the CDR3: TGTGCCAGCAGCGGTCGGGGAGGGGAGACCCCCGAGCAGTACTTC.